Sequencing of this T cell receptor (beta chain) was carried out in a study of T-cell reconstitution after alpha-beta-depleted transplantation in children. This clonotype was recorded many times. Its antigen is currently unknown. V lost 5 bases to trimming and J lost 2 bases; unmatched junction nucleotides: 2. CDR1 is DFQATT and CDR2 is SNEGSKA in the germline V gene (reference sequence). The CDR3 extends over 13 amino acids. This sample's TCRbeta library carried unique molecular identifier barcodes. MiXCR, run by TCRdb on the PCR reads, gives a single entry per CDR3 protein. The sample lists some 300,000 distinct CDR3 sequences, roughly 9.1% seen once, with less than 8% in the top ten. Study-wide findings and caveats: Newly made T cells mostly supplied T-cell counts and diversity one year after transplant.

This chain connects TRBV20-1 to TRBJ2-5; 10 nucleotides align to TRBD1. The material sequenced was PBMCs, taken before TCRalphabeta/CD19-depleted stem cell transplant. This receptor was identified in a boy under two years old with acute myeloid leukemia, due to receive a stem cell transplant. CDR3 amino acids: CSAGTGEQETQYF. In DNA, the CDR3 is TGCAGTGCTGGGACAGGGGAGCAAGAGACCCAGTACTTC.